These T cell receptor beta chains were read from a single sample in a study of T cells in Graves' hyperthyroidism and ophthalmopathy. One entry per CDR3 protein, called by TCRdb with MiXCR from the multiplex PCR reads. Of around 370,000 distinct CDR3 sequences listed, approximately 17% are singletons. The sequencing sample was made of blood. These TCRs come from a man aged 18 to 29 with Graves' ophthalmopathy. Each CDR3 is given with its conserved first and last residue. Fields, in order: J gene, V gene, clone size, D gene, CDR3 protein, CDR3 DNA. The D gene is left open where the match is weak. The listing skips clone size in some rows; elsewhere it reads once, few, many or a size class.

j_call: TRBJ2-7
v_call: TRBV6-5
clone_size: many
d_call: NA
cdr3_aa: CASSYGSEGLYEQYF
cdr3_nt: TGTGCCAGCAGTTACGGGTCAGAAGGTCTCTACGAGCAGTACTTC

j_call: TRBJ2-5
v_call: TRBV24-1
clone_size: few
d_call: TRBD1
cdr3_aa: CATSVGWQGAGETQYF
cdr3_nt: TGTGCCACCAGTGTGGGGTGGCAGGGGGCAGGTGAGACCCAGTACTTC

j_call: TRBJ2-1
v_call: TRBV5-1
clone_size: many
d_call: NA
cdr3_aa: CASSPSGVVVHNEQFF
cdr3_nt: TGCGCCAGCAGCCCCTCCGGGGTAGTCGTCCACAATGAGCAGTTCTTC

j_call: TRBJ2-3
v_call: TRBV12-3/TRBV12-4
clone_size: many
d_call: TRBD2
cdr3_aa: CASSPFGGGRTDTQYF
cdr3_nt: TGTGCCAGCAGTCCCTTTGGCGGGGGACGCACAGATACGCAGTATTTT

j_call: TRBJ1-1
v_call: TRBV28
clone_size: few
d_call: NA
cdr3_aa: CATKSFAPPQAFF
cdr3_nt: TGTGCCACCAAATCTTTTGCGCCGCCACAAGCTTTCTTT

j_call: TRBJ2-5
v_call: TRBV7-2
clone_size: many
d_call: NA
cdr3_aa: CATRGWQETQYF
cdr3_nt: TGTGCCACCAGGGGCTGGCAAGAGACCCAGTACTTC

j_call: TRBJ2-3
v_call: TRBV10-3
clone_size: NA
d_call: NA
cdr3_aa: CAITGAGDTQYF
cdr3_nt: TGTGCCATCACGGGGGCGGGAGATACGCAGTATTTT

j_call: TRBJ2-4
v_call: TRBV7-8
clone_size: many
d_call: NA
cdr3_aa: CASSLGRGASKNIQYF
cdr3_nt: TGTGCCAGCAGCTTGGGCAGAGGTGCGTCCAAAAACATTCAGTACTTC

j_call: TRBJ2-5
v_call: TRBV20-1
clone_size: NA
d_call: NA
cdr3_aa: CSAYSAQGIETQYF
cdr3_nt: TGCAGTGCTTACTCCGCTCAGGGGATAGAGACCCAGTACTTC

j_call: TRBJ2-1
v_call: TRBV19
clone_size: NA
d_call: NA
cdr3_aa: CASSVPSPTGEQFF
cdr3_nt: TGTGCCAGTAGCGTACCTTCACCGACGGGAGAGCAGTTCTTC

j_call: TRBJ1-1
v_call: TRBV7-2
clone_size: NA
d_call: NA
cdr3_aa: CASSLVSQGLAFF
cdr3_nt: TGTGCCAGCAGCTTAGTTAGTCAAGGGTTAGCTTTCTTT

j_call: TRBJ2-3
v_call: TRBV4-1
clone_size: NA
d_call: NA
cdr3_aa: CASSLGSRGLSTDTQYF
cdr3_nt: TGCGCCAGCAGCCTGGGGAGTAGAGGACTGAGCACAGATACGCAGTATTTT

j_call: TRBJ1-2
v_call: TRBV20-1
clone_size: few
d_call: TRBD1
cdr3_aa: CSARARGGVGYTF
cdr3_nt: TGCAGTGCTAGAGCGCGAGGGGGCGTAGGCTACACCTTC

j_call: TRBJ2-1
v_call: TRBV4-2
clone_size: few
d_call: TRBD2
cdr3_aa: CASSQLLAGGPEEQFF
cdr3_nt: TGTGCCAGCAGCCAACTTCTAGCGGGGGGGCCTGAGGAGCAGTTCTTC

j_call: TRBJ1-3
v_call: TRBV7-9
clone_size: NA
d_call: NA
cdr3_aa: CASSPSGPSSTIYF
cdr3_nt: TGTGCCAGCAGCCCTTCTGGTCCGTCAAGCACCATATATTTT

j_call: TRBJ1-2
v_call: TRBV10-1
clone_size: NA
d_call: NA
cdr3_aa: CASSEDPRYGYTF
cdr3_nt: TGCGCCAGCAGTGAAGACCCAAGATATGGCTACACCTTC

j_call: TRBJ2-3
v_call: TRBV9
clone_size: few
d_call: TRBD1
cdr3_aa: CASSAGDRSLDTQYF
cdr3_nt: TGTGCCAGCAGCGCCGGGGACAGGAGTTTAGATACGCAGTATTTT

j_call: TRBJ1-2
v_call: TRBV7-9
clone_size: few
d_call: NA
cdr3_aa: CASSWAGADNYGYTF
cdr3_nt: TGTGCCAGCAGCTGGGCAGGGGCTGATAACTATGGCTACACCTTC

j_call: TRBJ1-1
v_call: TRBV10-1
clone_size: NA
d_call: NA
cdr3_aa: CASKSHMNTEAFF
cdr3_nt: TGCGCCAGCAAGAGTCACATGAACACTGAAGCTTTCTTT

j_call: TRBJ2-2
v_call: TRBV5-4
clone_size: NA
d_call: TRBD2
cdr3_aa: CASSKGLAGAGELFF
cdr3_nt: TGTGCCAGCAGCAAGGGACTAGCGGGGGCCGGGGAGCTGTTTTTT

j_call: TRBJ2-7
v_call: TRBV2
clone_size: many
d_call: NA
cdr3_aa: CASSEEGSDPYEQYF
cdr3_nt: TGTGCCAGCAGTGAAGAAGGTAGCGACCCCTACGAGCAGTACTTC

j_call: TRBJ1-1
v_call: TRBV19
clone_size: NA
d_call: NA
cdr3_aa: CASSIAARYTEAFF
cdr3_nt: TGTGCCAGTAGTATAGCCGCAAGGTACACTGAAGCTTTCTTT

j_call: TRBJ1-2
v_call: TRBV2
clone_size: many
d_call: NA
cdr3_aa: CASRRLRGYTF
cdr3_nt: TGTGCCAGCAGGAGACTGCGGGGCTACACCTTC

j_call: TRBJ1-1
v_call: TRBV7-9
clone_size: many
d_call: NA
cdr3_aa: CASRGSMNTEAFF
cdr3_nt: TGTGCCAGCAGGGGGAGTATGAACACTGAAGCTTTCTTT

j_call: TRBJ2-5
v_call: TRBV2
clone_size: many
d_call: TRBD2
cdr3_aa: CASKRASGRETQYF
cdr3_nt: TGTGCCAGCAAGCGGGCTAGCGGGAGAGAGACCCAGTACTTC

j_call: TRBJ2-1
v_call: TRBV7-6
clone_size: few
d_call: TRBD2
cdr3_aa: CASSDRPAGGPRYYNEQFF
cdr3_nt: TGTGCCAGCAGCGATCGACCAGCGGGGGGCCCCCGTTACTACAATGAGCAGTTCTTC

j_call: TRBJ1-5
v_call: TRBV7-8
clone_size: many
d_call: NA
cdr3_aa: CASSYPGGGMASNQPQHF
cdr3_nt: TGTGCCAGCAGCTACCCGGGGGGGGGGATGGCAAGCAATCAGCCCCAGCATTTT

j_call: TRBJ2-2
v_call: TRBV7-9
clone_size: many
d_call: NA
cdr3_aa: CASSLEGPGELFF
cdr3_nt: TGTGCCAGCAGCTTAGAAGGGCCCGGGGAGCTGTTTTTT

j_call: TRBJ1-1
v_call: TRBV5-6
clone_size: many
d_call: NA
cdr3_aa: CASSYGLITNTEAFF
cdr3_nt: TGTGCCAGCAGCTACGGACTGATTACGAACACTGAAGCTTTCTTT

j_call: TRBJ1-5
v_call: TRBV3-1
clone_size: NA
d_call: NA
cdr3_aa: CASSHEGQPQHF
cdr3_nt: TGTGCCAGCAGCCACGAGGGACAGCCCCAGCATTTT

j_call: TRBJ2-5
v_call: TRBV28
clone_size: NA
d_call: NA
cdr3_aa: CASRRTQDSFVGTQYF
cdr3_nt: TGTGCCAGCAGACGCACACAAGACAGTTTTGTTGGGACCCAGTACTTC

j_call: TRBJ1-1
v_call: TRBV5-1
clone_size: NA
d_call: TRBD1
cdr3_aa: CAGHRGPNTEAFF
cdr3_nt: TGTGCCGGACACAGGGGCCCGAACACTGAAGCTTTCTTT

j_call: TRBJ1-6
v_call: TRBV9
clone_size: many
d_call: NA
cdr3_aa: CASSAQGGWNSPLHF
cdr3_nt: TGTGCCAGCAGCGCGCAGGGCGGGTGGAATTCACCCCTCCACTTT

j_call: TRBJ2-7
v_call: TRBV19
clone_size: once
d_call: NA
cdr3_aa: CASSLHGSYEQYF
cdr3_nt: TGTGCCAGTAGTCTACACGGATCCTACGAGCAGTACTTC

j_call: TRBJ2-3
v_call: TRBV11-2
clone_size: many
d_call: TRBD1
cdr3_aa: CASSLDRGRRTDTQYF
cdr3_nt: TGTGCCAGCAGCTTAGACAGGGGGCGTCGCACAGATACGCAGTATTTT

j_call: TRBJ2-1
v_call: TRBV5-5
clone_size: NA
d_call: TRBD2
cdr3_aa: CASSPDGEGPQFF
cdr3_nt: TGCGCCAGCAGCCCGGATGGGGAGGGCCCGCAGTTCTTC

j_call: TRBJ2-1
v_call: TRBV10-2
clone_size: many
d_call: TRBD1
cdr3_aa: CASSTLTGTGPYNEQFF
cdr3_nt: TGCGCCAGCAGTACCTTGACCGGGACAGGTCCTTACAATGAGCAGTTCTTC

j_call: TRBJ2-2
v_call: TRBV18
clone_size: NA
d_call: NA
cdr3_aa: CASSPGLPTIQNTGELFF
cdr3_nt: TGTGCCAGCTCACCTGGGCTGCCCACAATACAGAACACCGGGGAGCTGTTTTTT

j_call: TRBJ1-4
v_call: TRBV12-3/TRBV12-4
clone_size: NA
d_call: NA
cdr3_aa: CASSLTGGNNEKLFF
cdr3_nt: TGTGCCAGCAGTTTAACGGGGGGGAATAATGAAAAACTGTTTTTT

j_call: TRBJ1-1
v_call: TRBV6-5
clone_size: many
d_call: NA
cdr3_aa: CASSYSRGGRAEAFF
cdr3_nt: TGTGCCAGCAGTTACTCGAGGGGGGGGAGAGCTGAAGCTTTCTTT